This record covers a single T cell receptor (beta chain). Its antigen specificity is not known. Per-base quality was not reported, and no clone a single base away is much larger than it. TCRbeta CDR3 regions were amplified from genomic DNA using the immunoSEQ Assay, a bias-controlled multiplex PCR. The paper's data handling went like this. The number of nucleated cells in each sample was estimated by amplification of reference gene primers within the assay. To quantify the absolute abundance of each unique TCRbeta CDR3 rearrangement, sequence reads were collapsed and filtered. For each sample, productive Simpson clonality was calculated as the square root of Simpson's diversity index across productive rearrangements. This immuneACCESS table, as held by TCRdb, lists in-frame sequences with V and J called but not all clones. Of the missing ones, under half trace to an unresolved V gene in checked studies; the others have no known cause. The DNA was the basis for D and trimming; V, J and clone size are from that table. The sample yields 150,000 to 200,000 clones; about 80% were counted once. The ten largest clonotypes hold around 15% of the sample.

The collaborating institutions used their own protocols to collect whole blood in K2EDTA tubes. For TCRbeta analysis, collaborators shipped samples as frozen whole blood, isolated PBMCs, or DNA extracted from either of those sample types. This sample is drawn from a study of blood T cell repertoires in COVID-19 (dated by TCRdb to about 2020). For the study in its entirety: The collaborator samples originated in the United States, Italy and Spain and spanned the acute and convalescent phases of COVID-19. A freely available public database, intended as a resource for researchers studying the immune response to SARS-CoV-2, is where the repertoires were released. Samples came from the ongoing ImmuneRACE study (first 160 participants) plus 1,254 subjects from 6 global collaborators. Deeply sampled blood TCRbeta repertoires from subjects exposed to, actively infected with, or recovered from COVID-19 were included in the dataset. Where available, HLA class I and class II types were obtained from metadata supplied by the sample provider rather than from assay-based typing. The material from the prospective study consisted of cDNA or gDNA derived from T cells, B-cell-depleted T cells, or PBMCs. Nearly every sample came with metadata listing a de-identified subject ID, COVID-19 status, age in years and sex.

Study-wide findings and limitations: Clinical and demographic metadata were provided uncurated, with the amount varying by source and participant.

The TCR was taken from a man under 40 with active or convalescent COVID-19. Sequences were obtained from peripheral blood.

The DNA sequence follows: TGTGCCTGGAGCCAACTAGCGGGTTTGACAGATACGCAGTATTTT. This sequence encodes CAWSQLAGLTDTQYF. The chain is encoded by TRBV30 joined to TRBJ2-3; 9 nucleotides in the junction match TRBD2. The germline V and J ends show losses of 3 bases and 3 bases respectively, and no gene match explains 7 bases of the junction. The germline V gene (reference sequence) yields GTSNPN for CDR1 and SVGIG for CDR2. The CDR3 starts with the cysteine, ends with the phenylalanine, and has 15 residues. Kept here is only the CDR3 DNA, which spans 45 bases and is read in frame from base 1. Outside the CDR3, residues come from the reference TRBV30 and TRBJ2-3 proteins, so the full variable domain is: SQTIHQWPATLVQPVGSPLSLECTVEGTSNPNLYWYRQAAGRGLQLLFYSVGIGQISSEVPQNLSASRPQDRQFILSSKKLLLSDSGFYLCAWSQLAGLTDTQYFGPGTRLTVL.